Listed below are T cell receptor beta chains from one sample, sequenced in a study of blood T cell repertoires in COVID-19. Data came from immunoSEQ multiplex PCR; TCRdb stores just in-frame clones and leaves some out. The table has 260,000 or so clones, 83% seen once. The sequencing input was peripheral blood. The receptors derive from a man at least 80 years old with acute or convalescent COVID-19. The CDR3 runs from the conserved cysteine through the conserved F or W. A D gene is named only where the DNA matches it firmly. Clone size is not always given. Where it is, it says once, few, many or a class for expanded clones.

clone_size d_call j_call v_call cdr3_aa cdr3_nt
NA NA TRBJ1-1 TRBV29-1 CSVKGEANTEAFF TGCAGCGTTAAAGGGGAGGCGAACACTGAAGCTTTCTTT
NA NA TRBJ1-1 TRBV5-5 CASSFLPGTEAFF TGTGCCAGCAGCTTTCTGCCGGGCACTGAAGCTTTCTTT
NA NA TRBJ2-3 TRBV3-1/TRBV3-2 CASSQRGTDTQYF TGTGCCAGCAGCCAAAGGGGTACAGATACGCAGTATTTT
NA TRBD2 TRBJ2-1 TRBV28 CASSFPGTRRFDEQFF TGTGCCAGCAGTTTCCCCGGGACTAGGCGTTTCGATGAGCAGTTCTTC
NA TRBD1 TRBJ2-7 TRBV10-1 CASTGYSRQGASEQYF TGCGCCAGCACGGGTTACAGTAGACAGGGGGCCAGCGAGCAGTACTTC
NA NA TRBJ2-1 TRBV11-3 CASSPRGGVSYNEQFF TGTGCCAGCAGCCCTAGGGGGGGAGTTTCCTACAATGAGCAGTTCTTC
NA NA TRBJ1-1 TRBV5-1 CASSLGARVNTEAFF TGCGCCAGCAGCTTGGGGGCCAGAGTGAACACTGAAGCTTTCTTT
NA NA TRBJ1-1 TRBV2 CASSDWAGAFF TGTGCCAGCAGTGACTGGGCAGGAGCTTTCTTT
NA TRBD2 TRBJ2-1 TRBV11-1 CASSLARTSGRLFF TGTGCCAGCAGCTTAGCAAGAACTAGCGGGAGACTTTTCTTC
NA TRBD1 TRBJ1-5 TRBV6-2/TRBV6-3 CASSSPGQGAGQPQHF TGTGCCAGCAGTTCGCCGGGACAGGGCGCAGGGCAGCCCCAGCATTTT
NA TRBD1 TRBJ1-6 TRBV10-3 CAIKKDRADNSPLHF TGTGCCATTAAAAAGGACAGGGCCGATAATTCACCCCTCCACTTT
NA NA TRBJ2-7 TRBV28 CASSFDLSSYEQYF TGTGCCAGCAGTTTCGATCTTAGCTCCTACGAGCAGTACTTC
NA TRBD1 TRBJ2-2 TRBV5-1 CASSPLRGLSTGELFF TGCGCCAGCAGCCCGCTAAGGGGGCTGAGCACCGGGGAGCTGTTTTTT
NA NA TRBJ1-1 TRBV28 CASRITQGLGTEAFF TGTGCCAGCAGGATAACACAGGGCCTGGGCACTGAAGCTTTCTTT
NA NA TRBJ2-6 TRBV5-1 CASRLTPPSGANVLTF TGCGCCAGCAGATTAACACCGCCCTCTGGGGCCAACGTCCTGACTTTC
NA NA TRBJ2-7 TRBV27 CASSLSRGATWEQYF TGTGCCAGCAGTTTATCGCGCGGGGCAACCTGGGAGCAGTACTTC
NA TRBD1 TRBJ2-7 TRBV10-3 CAISESNRSGQVFSYEQYF TGTGCCATCAGTGAGTCCAATAGATCGGGACAGGTATTTTCCTACGAGCAGTACTTC
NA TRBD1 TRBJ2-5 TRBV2 CASSARDRGRETQYF TGTGCCAGCAGTGCCCGGGACAGGGGGCGGGAGACCCAGTACTTC
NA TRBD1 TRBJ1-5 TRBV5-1 CASSLIGQAGQPQHF TGCGCCAGCAGCTTGATTGGACAGGCGGGTCAGCCCCAGCATTTT
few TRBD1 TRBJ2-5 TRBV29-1 CSVGQGEQETQYF TGCAGCGTGGGACAGGGGGAACAAGAGACCCAGTACTTC
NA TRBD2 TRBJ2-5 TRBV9 CASNLAGGQETQYF TGTGCCAGCAACTTAGCGGGGGGGCAAGAGACCCAGTACTTC
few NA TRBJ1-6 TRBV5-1 CASSLASGNSPLHF TGCGCCAGCAGCTTGGCGTCAGGAAATTCACCCCTCCACTTT
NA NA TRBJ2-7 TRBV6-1 CASSEALGFSFEQYF TGTGCCAGCAGTGAAGCCCTAGGATTTTCGTTCGAGCAGTACTTC
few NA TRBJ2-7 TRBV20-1 CSAVSSYEQYF TGCAGTGCAGTGAGCTCCTACGAGCAGTACTTC
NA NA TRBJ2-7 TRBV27 CASSLGASSYRSSEQYF TGTGCCAGCAGTTTAGGAGCCTCTTCATACCGCTCCTCCGAGCAGTACTTC
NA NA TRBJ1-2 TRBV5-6 CASSRNRVGGYTF TGTGCCAGCAGCCGAAACAGGGTGGGCGGCTACACCTTC
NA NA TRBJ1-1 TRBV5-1 CASSLSRAGTEAFF TGCGCCAGCAGCTTGTCCAGGGCGGGGACTGAAGCTTTCTTT
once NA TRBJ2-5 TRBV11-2 CASSLGRGLQETQYF TGTGCCAGCAGCTTAGGGCGGGGGCTCCAAGAGACCCAGTACTTC
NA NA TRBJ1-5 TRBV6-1 CASSESPGMVNQPQHF TGTGCCAGCAGTGAATCGCCGGGGATGGTCAATCAGCCCCAGCATTTT
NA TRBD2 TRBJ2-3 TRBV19 CASIGLAGPSTDTQYF TGTGCCAGTATCGGACTAGCGGGGCCTAGCACAGATACGCAGTATTTT
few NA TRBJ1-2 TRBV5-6 CASSFPALSYGYTF TGTGCCAGCAGCTTTCCAGCGCTCTCCTATGGCTACACCTTC
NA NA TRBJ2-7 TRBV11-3 CASSWDKGREQYF TGTGCCAGCAGCTGGGACAAGGGTAGGGAGCAGTACTTC
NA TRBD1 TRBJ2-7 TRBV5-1 CASSLTGTGVDEQYF TGCGCCAGCAGCCTAACCGGGACAGGGGTCGACGAGCAGTACTTC
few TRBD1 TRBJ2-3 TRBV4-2 CASSQYGQGASDTQYF TGTGCCAGCAGCCAATACGGACAGGGGGCTTCAGATACGCAGTATTTT
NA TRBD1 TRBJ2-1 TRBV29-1 CSVLFIGTGGTDEQFF TGCAGCGTTCTTTTCATCGGGACAGGGGGCACCGATGAGCAGTTCTTC
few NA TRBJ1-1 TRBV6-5 CASKTTGLDTEAFF TGTGCCAGCAAAACAACAGGGCTGGACACTGAAGCTTTCTTT
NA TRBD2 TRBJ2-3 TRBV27 CASSSGLAGGRGTTDTQYF TGTGCCAGCAGTTCCGGGCTAGCGGGAGGGCGGGGCACGACAGATACGCAGTATTTT
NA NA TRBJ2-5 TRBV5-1 CASSLSSLGRVGETQYF TGCGCCAGCAGCTTGTCGTCCCTTGGCAGGGTAGGAGAGACCCAGTACTTC
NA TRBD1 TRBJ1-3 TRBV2 CASSRGQGSGNTIYF TGTGCCAGCAGCCGGGGACAGGGGTCTGGAAACACCATATATTTT
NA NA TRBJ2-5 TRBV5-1 CASSPYGETQYF TGCGCTAGCAGCCCGTACGGGGAGACCCAGTACTTC
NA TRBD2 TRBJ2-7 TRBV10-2 CASLEREGEQYF TGCGCCAGCCTCGAGCGGGAAGGCGAGCAGTACTTC
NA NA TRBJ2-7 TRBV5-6 CASSLIRNYEQYF TGTGCCAGCAGCTTGATCAGAAACTACGAGCAGTACTTC
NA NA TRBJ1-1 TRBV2 CASSATGNTEAFF TGTGCCAGCAGCGCGACAGGGAACACTGAAGCTTTCTTT
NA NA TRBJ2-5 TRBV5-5 CASSLVGGLVHF TGTGCCAGCAGCCTGGTCGGGGGACTGGTGCACTTC
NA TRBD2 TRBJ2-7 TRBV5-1 CASSSSGGAEEQYF TGCGCCAGCAGCTCTAGCGGGGGGGCTGAAGAGCAGTACTTC
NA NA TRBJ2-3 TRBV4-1 CASSPFGLRADTQYF TGCGCCAGCAGCCCGTTCGGTCTGAGGGCAGATACGCAGTATTTT
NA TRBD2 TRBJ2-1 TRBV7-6 CASSLVLAGGYNEQFF TGTGCCAGCAGCTTAGTTCTAGCGGGGGGATACAATGAGCAGTTCTTC
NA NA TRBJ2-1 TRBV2 CASAVQGYNEQFF TGTGCCAGCGCCGTACAGGGATACAATGAGCAGTTCTTC
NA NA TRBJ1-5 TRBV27 CASKTDRINQPQHF TGTGCCAGCAAGACGGACAGAATTAATCAGCCCCAGCATTTT
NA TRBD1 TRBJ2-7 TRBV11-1 CASSFGQGGEQYF TGTGCCAGCAGCTTTGGACAGGGGGGCGAGCAGTACTTC
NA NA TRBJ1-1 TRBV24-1 CATSAQANTEAFF TGTGCCACCAGTGCACAGGCGAACACTGAAGCTTTCTTT
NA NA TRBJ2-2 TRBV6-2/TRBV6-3 CASSWGAGWRDPNTGELFF TGTGCCAGCAGTTGGGGTGCGGGTTGGCGGGATCCGAACACCGGGGAGCTGTTTTTT
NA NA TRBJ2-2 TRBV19 CASSETTINRELFF TGTGCCAGTAGCGAAACCACAATCAACCGGGAGCTGTTTTTT
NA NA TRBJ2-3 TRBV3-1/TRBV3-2 CASSQGPGQSTDTQYF TGTGCCAGCAGCCAAGGACCGGGACAAAGCACAGATACGCAGTATTTT